This is a list of T cell receptor beta chains from one sample in a study of shared clonotypes between healthy human individuals. The method was immunoSEQ multiplex PCR; TCRdb's version includes in-frame clones alone and lacks a portion of them. This table has 2 million to 2.5 million clones, over 85% appearing once. Sample: naive CD4+ T cells from PBMCs. The origin of the receptors is a man aged 18-30 years in good health. Some clones in this sample may be carry-over from other donors' samples. Each CDR3 is given with its conserved first and last residue. The D gene is left open where the match is weak. The size field is filled for only some rows; it gives once, few, many or a size class.

clone_size: .
j_call: TRBJ2-1
d_call: .
v_call: TRBV7-3
cdr3_length: 14
cdr3_nt: TGTGCCAGCAGCTTAACAGGGACCCACAATGAGCAGTTCTTC
cdr3_aa: CASSLTGTHNEQFF

clone_size: .
j_call: TRBJ1-2
d_call: .
v_call: TRBV27
cdr3_length: 14
cdr3_nt: TGTGCCAGCAGTTTGGGAGCCCGGGGGGGTGGCTACACCTTC
cdr3_aa: CASSLGARGGGYTF

clone_size: .
j_call: TRBJ2-2
d_call: .
v_call: TRBV27
cdr3_length: 15
cdr3_nt: TGTGCCAGCAGTTTTGAAGCCCCAGGCACCGGGGAGCTGTTTTTT
cdr3_aa: CASSFEAPGTGELFF

clone_size: .
j_call: TRBJ2-5
d_call: .
v_call: TRBV5-1
cdr3_length: 12
cdr3_nt: TGCGCCAGCAGCCAGGAGGGGGAGACCCAGTACTTC
cdr3_aa: CASSQEGETQYF

clone_size: .
j_call: TRBJ2-3
d_call: .
v_call: TRBV27
cdr3_length: 16
cdr3_nt: TGTGCCAGCAGTATATCAGGGATCCTCCCCGGGGATACGCAGTATTTT
cdr3_aa: CASSISGILPGDTQYF

clone_size: once
j_call: TRBJ1-1
d_call: .
v_call: TRBV10-3
cdr3_length: 15
cdr3_nt: TGTGCCATCAGGGCAGAATCGCAGGGGAACACTGAAGCTTTCTTT
cdr3_aa: CAIRAESQGNTEAFF

clone_size: .
j_call: TRBJ1-2
d_call: .
v_call: TRBV7-2
cdr3_length: 14
cdr3_nt: TGTGCCAGCAGCCCAAGCCCGGCCAACTATGGCTACACCTTC
cdr3_aa: CASSPSPANYGYTF

clone_size: .
j_call: TRBJ1-2
d_call: .
v_call: TRBV5-6
cdr3_length: 13
cdr3_nt: TGTGCCAGCAGCTTTACCCAGCGGGACAGCTACACCTTC
cdr3_aa: CASSFTQRDSYTF

clone_size: .
j_call: TRBJ2-7
d_call: .
v_call: TRBV5-6
cdr3_length: 14
cdr3_nt: TGTGCCAGCAGCTCGGACAGTGCGTCCTACGAGCAGTACTTC
cdr3_aa: CASSSDSASYEQYF

clone_size: .
j_call: TRBJ1-1
d_call: .
v_call: TRBV6-5
cdr3_length: 15
cdr3_nt: TGTGCCAGCAGTTACTCGAGCGGGATAAGCGCTGAAGCTTTCTTT
cdr3_aa: CASSYSSGISAEAFF

clone_size: .
j_call: TRBJ2-7
d_call: TRBD1
v_call: TRBV5-1
cdr3_length: 18
cdr3_nt: TGCGCCAGCAGCTCCATCCCGGGACAGGCGCGAAGCTCCTACGAGCAGTACTTC
cdr3_aa: CASSSIPGQARSSYEQYF

clone_size: .
j_call: TRBJ2-2
d_call: TRBD1
v_call: TRBV7-3
cdr3_length: 17
cdr3_nt: TGTGCCAGCAGCTTGCAAACAGGGGGCGGAAAGACCGGGGAGCTGTTTTTT
cdr3_aa: CASSLQTGGGKTGELFF

clone_size: .
j_call: TRBJ1-1
d_call: .
v_call: TRBV19
cdr3_length: 15
cdr3_nt: TGTGCCAGTAGTATAGGGGTTAACATGAACACTGAAGCTTTCTTT
cdr3_aa: CASSIGVNMNTEAFF